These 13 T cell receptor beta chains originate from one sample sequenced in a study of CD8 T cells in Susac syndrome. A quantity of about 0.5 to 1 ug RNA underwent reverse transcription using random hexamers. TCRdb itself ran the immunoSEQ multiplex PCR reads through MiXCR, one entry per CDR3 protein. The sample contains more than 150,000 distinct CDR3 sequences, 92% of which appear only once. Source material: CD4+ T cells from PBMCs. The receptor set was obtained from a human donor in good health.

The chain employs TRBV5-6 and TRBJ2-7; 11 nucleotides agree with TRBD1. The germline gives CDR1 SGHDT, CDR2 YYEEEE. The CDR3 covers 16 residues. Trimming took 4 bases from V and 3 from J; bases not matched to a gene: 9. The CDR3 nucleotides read TGTGCCAGCAGCGAGGCCGGGACAGGGGGATTCTACGAGCAGTACTTC. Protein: CASSEAGTGGFYEQYF.

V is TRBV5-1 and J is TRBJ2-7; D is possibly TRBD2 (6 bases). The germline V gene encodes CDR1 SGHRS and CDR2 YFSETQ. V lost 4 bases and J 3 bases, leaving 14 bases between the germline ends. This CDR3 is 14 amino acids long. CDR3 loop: CASSPGAGFYEQYF. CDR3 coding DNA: TGCGCCAGCAGCCCGGGAGCTGGTTTCTACGAGCAGTACTTC.

The CDR3 DNA follows: TGCAGTGCTAGAGACGGAGCGAGCCAAGAGACCCAGTACTTC. It specifies CSARDGASQETQYF. J is TRBJ2-5 and V is TRBV20-1; the D is unclear. Germline V gene lookup returns CDR1 DFQATT and CDR2 SNEGSKA (reference sequence). The V gene lost 0 bases and the J gene lost 1 base, with 9 bases spanning the gap. This CDR3 comprises 14 residues.

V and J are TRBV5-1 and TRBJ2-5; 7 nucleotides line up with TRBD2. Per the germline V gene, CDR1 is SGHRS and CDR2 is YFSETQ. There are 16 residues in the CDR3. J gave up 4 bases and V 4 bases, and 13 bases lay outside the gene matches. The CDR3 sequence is CASSIISGSEVETQYF. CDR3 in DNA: TGCGCCAGCAGCATCATTAGCGGGTCGGAGGTAGAGACCCAGTACTTC.

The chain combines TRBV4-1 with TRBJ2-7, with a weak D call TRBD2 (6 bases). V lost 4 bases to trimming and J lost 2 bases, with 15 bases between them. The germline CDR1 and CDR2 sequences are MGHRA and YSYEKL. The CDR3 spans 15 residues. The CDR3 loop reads CASSLRGSGPYEQYF. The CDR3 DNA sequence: TGCGCCAGCAGCCTAAGGGGTAGCGGTCCCTACGAGCAGTACTTC.

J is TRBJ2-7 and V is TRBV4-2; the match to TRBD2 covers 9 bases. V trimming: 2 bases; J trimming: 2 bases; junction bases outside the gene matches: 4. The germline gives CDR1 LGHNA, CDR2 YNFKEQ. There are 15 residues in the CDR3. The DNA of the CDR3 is TGTGCCAGCAGCCAATCTAGCGGGACGCCCTACGAGCAGTACTTC. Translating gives CASSQSSGTPYEQYF.

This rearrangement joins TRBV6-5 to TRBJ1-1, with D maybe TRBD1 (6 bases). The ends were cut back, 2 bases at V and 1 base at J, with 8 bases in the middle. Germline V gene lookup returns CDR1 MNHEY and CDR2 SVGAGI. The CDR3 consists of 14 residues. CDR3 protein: CASSYQGRNTEAFF. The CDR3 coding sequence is TGTGCCAGCAGTTACCAGGGGCGGAACACTGAAGCTTTCTTT.

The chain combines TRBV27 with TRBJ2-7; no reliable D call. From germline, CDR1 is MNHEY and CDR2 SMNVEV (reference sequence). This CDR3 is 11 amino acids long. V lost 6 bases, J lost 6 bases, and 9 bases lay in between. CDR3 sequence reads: CASSHTGEQYF. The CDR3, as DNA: TGTGCCAGCAGCCATACCGGCGAGCAGTACTTC.

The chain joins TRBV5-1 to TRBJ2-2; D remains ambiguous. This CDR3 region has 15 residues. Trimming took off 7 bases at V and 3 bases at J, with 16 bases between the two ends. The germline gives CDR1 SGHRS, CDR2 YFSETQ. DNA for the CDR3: TGCGCCAGCGCACCCACGGGCGATCACACCGGGGAGCTGTTTTTT. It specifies CASAPTGDHTGELFF. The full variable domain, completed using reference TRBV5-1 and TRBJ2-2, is KAGVTQTPRYLIKTRGQQVTLSCSPISGHRSVSWYQQTPGQGLQFLFEYFSETQRNKGNFPGRFSGRQFSNSRSEMNVSTLELGDSALYLCASAPTGDHTGELFFGEGSRLTVL.

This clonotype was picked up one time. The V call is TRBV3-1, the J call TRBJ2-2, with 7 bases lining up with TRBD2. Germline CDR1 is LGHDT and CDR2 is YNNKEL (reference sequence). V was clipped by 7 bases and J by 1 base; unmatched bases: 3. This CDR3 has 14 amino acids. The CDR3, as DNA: TGTGCCAGCAAACGGGAGGAGAACACCGGGGAGCTGTTTTTT. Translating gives CASKREENTGELFF.

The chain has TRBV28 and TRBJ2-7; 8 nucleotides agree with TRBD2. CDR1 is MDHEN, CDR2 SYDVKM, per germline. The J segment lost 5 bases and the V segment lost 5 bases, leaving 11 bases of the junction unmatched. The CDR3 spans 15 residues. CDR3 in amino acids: CASSRISGINDEQYF. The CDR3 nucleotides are TGTGCCAGCAGTCGAATTAGCGGGATAAACGACGAGCAGTACTTC.

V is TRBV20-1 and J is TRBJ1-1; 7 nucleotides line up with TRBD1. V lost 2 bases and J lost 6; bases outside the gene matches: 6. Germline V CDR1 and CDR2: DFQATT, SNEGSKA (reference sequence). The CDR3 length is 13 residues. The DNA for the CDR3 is TGCAGTGCTAGAAAGGGGGCCTTCCCTGAAGCTTTCTTT. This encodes CSARKGAFPEAFF.

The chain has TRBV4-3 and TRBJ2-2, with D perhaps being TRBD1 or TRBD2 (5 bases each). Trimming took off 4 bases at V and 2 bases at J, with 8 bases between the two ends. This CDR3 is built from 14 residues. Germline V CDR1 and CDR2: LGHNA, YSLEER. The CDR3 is CASSRGVNTGELFF. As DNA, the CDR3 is TGCGCCAGCAGCCGAGGGGTAAACACCGGGGAGCTGTTTTTT.